The 31 T cell receptor beta chains listed next were all sequenced from one sample in a study of blood T cell repertoires in COVID-19 (TCRdb year 2020). The library came from the immunoSEQ multiplex PCR assay. This immuneACCESS table, as held by TCRdb, lists in-frame sequences with V and J called but not all clones. Of the missing ones, under half trace to an unresolved V gene in checked studies; the others have no known cause. The sample table records around 290,000 clones; approximately 87% of these occur just once. The ten largest clones take up 7.8% of the sample. Sequencing was carried out using peripheral blood. All receptors come from a woman between 50 and 59 years old who had recovered from COVID-19.

The rearrangement links TRBV6-1 to TRBJ2-1; possible D gene TRBD1, 6 bases. Germline V gives CDR1 MNHNS, CDR2 SASEGT. The CDR3 covers 19 residues. Deletions cut 2 bases from V and 0 bases from J, with 20 bases between. Here the CDR3 DNA reads TGTGCCAGCAGTGAACGAGACCAGGGGTGGTCGGGCTCCTACAATGAGCAGTTCTTC. Its translation is CASSERDQGWSGSYNEQFF.

The chain joins TRBV3-1 (or the pseudogene TRBV3-2) to TRBJ2-6; 11 positions match TRBD2. This CDR3 is built from 18 residues. The ends lost 1 base at V and 0 bases at J; junction bases unmatched: 2. CDR1 and CDR2 from the germline V gene are LGHDT and YNNKEL (reference sequence). CDR3 sequence (DNA): TGTGCCAGCAGCCAAGCAACTAGCGGGGGCTCTGGGGCCAACGTCCTGACTTTC. It codes for CASSQATSGGSGANVLTF.

The genes are TRBV5-1 and TRBJ2-1; TRBD2 matches 9 bases. Germline CDR1 reads SGHRS; CDR2 reads YFSETQ. The CDR3 has 14 residues. J gave up 5 bases and V 7 bases, and 7 bases lay outside the gene matches. In DNA, the CDR3 is TGCGCCAGCGGGATAGCGGGAGCCCACAATGAGCAGTTCTTC. This codes for CASGIAGAHNEQFF. Full variable domain (outside the CDR3, taken from reference TRBV5-1 and TRBJ2-1): KAGVTQTPRYLIKTRGQQVTLSCSPISGHRSVSWYQQTPGQGLQFLFEYFSETQRNKGNFPGRFSGRQFSNSRSEMNVSTLELGDSALYLCASGIAGAHNEQFFGPGTRLTVL.

This chain connects TRBV28 to TRBJ2-3, with D possibly being TRBD2 (6 bases). Trimming stripped 5 bases from V and 6 bases from J, with 12 bases between. The germline V gene has CDR1 MDHEN and CDR2 SYDVKM. This CDR3 region has 13 residues. The CDR3 spells CASSMTRGDTQYF. CDR3 coding DNA: TGTGCCAGCAGTATGACTAGAGGTGATACGCAGTATTTT.

This clone was detected a few times. The chain combines TRBV6-5 with TRBJ2-1; the match to TRBD1 covers 12 bases. Germline V CDR1 and CDR2: MNHEY, SVGAGI. With V trimmed by 6 bases and J by 8 bases, 5 bases remained unmatched. The CDR3 has 14 residues. CDR3 sequence reads: CASSRDRGLDEQFF. The CDR3 DNA sequence: TGTGCCAGCAGCCGGGACAGGGGGCTGGATGAGCAGTTCTTC.

The chain uses TRBV7-9 and TRBJ1-1; tentative D call: TRBD1 (5 bases). CDR3 length: 12 residues. Germline lookup yields CDR1 SEHNR and CDR2 FQNEAQ (reference sequence). V was cut by 5 bases and J by 10 bases, with 14 bases left in between. The CDR3 DNA reads as TGTGCCAGCAGCCCAACGGGGGGGTTAGCTTTCTTT. Translated, it gives CASSPTGGLAFF. Drawing the rest from reference TRBV7-9 and TRBJ1-1, the complete variable domain is DTGVSQNPRHKITKRGQNVTFRCDPISEHNRLYWYRQTLGQGPEFLTYFQNEAQLEKSRLLSDRFSAERPKGSFSTLEIQRTEQGDSAMYLCASSPTGGLAFFGQGTRLTVV.

V gene TRBV7-9 combines with J gene TRBJ2-7; 8 bases map to TRBD2. CDR3 size: 15 residues. With V trimmed by 5 bases and J by 5 bases, 11 bases remained unmatched. Germline CDR1 reads SEHNR; CDR2 reads FQNEAQ (reference sequence). The chain's CDR3 is CASSPKKRAGDEQYF. In nucleotides, the CDR3 is TGTGCCAGCAGCCCAAAAAAACGAGCGGGAGACGAGCAGTACTTC.

The rearrangement uses TRBV9 and TRBJ1-6, with TRBD1 as a possible D gene (6 bases). V lost 4 bases to trimming and J lost 0 bases, with 8 bases between them. The CDR3 runs 15 residues. Germline values: CDR1 SGDLS, CDR2 YYNGEE. The CDR3 DNA follows: TGTGCCAGCAGCCCGGACAGCTCCTATAATTCACCCCTCCACTTT. Translated: CASSPDSSYNSPLHF.

This clone appeared a few times. The chain couples TRBV2 to TRBJ1-1, with a tentative D call TRBD1 (6 bases). The CDR3 loop spans 14 amino acids. In germline, CDR1 is SNHLY, CDR2 FYNNEI. The germline V and J ends were trimmed by 2 bases and 1 base, with 8 bases remaining between them. The CDR3 spells CASSETGTNTEAFF. DNA for the CDR3: TGTGCCAGCAGTGAAACAGGGACGAACACTGAAGCTTTCTTT.

The chain is built from TRBV3-1 (or the pseudogene TRBV3-2) and TRBJ1-2; tentatively, D is TRBD1 (6 bases). CDR1 LGHDT and CDR2 YNNKEL come from the germline V gene (reference sequence). The CDR3 is made up of 15 amino acids. With 2 bases removed from V and 6 bases from J, the gap between germline ends came to 16 bases. CDR3 protein: CASSQSGDTYNGYTF. CDR3 nucleotide sequence: TGTGCCAGCAGCCAATCCGGGGACACCTATAATGGCTACACCTTC.

The V and J genes are TRBV7-3 and TRBJ1-2; 8 positions agree with TRBD1. Trimming took 5 bases from V and 4 from J; bases not matched to a gene: 3. From germline, CDR1 is SGHTA and CDR2 FQGTGA. The CDR3 length is 13 residues. The CDR3, as DNA: TGTGCCAGCAGCGACGGACAGGGCTATGGCTACACCTTC. Its protein product is CASSDGQGYGYTF.

This clone has just a few counts. The chain has TRBV11-3 and TRBJ2-7; a possible D gene is TRBD1 (8 bases). In germline, CDR1 is SGHNT, CDR2 YENEEA. Deletions cut 1 base from V and 3 bases from J, with 13 bases between. CDR3 size: 15 residues. The CDR3 spells CASSLGGGQDYEQYF. CDR3 bases: TGTGCCAGCAGCTTAGGCGGGGGACAGGACTACGAGCAGTACTTC.

The genes are TRBV7-6 and TRBJ2-2; the D gene is possibly TRBD1 (6 bases). V was trimmed by 5 bases and J by 0 bases, leaving 13 bases between them. Germline loops: CDR1 SGHVS, CDR2 FNYEAQ. The CDR3 loop spans 16 amino acids. DNA for the CDR3: TGTGCCAGCAGCCTCCGGGACACGGCGAACACCGGGGAGCTGTTTTTT. This codes for CASSLRDTANTGELFF.

This clone was seen just once. The chain combines TRBV29-1 with TRBJ2-5; 9 positions agree with TRBD2. The V segment lost 4 bases and the J segment 10 bases; nucleotides outside the gene matches: 7. The CDR3 length is 12 residues. Germline V lookup: CDR1 SQVTM, CDR2 ANQGSEA. This CDR3 reads CSVGLAGEIQYF. The CDR3 DNA reads as TGCAGCGTTGGTTTAGCGGGAGAAATCCAGTACTTC.

In its sample, this clone was seen many times. The chain is built from TRBV5-1 and TRBJ2-7, with D tentatively TRBD1 (5 bases). CDR1 SGHRS and CDR2 YFSETQ come from the germline V gene. V lost 2 bases to trimming and J lost 2 bases, with 8 bases between them. This CDR3 spans 13 amino acids. The CDR3 region has the DNA TGCGCCAGCAGCTTCGGCAGGGCCTACGAGCAGTACTTC. Translating it yields CASSFGRAYEQYF.

This clone has only one observation. This chain uses TRBV4-3 with TRBJ1-3, with D uncertain. Trimming took 0 bases from V and 1 from J, leaving 10 bases between them. Looked up from germline, CDR1 is LGHNA and CDR2 is YSLEER. This CDR3 has 16 residues. The DNA for the CDR3 is TGCGCCAGCAGCCAAGATTTGCGGGGTTCTGGAAACACCATATATTTT. This codes for CASSQDLRGSGNTIYF.

The chain uses TRBV11-3 and TRBJ2-2; TRBD2 is a possible D gene (7 bases). The CDR3 spans 17 residues. Germline lookup yields CDR1 SGHNT and CDR2 YENEEA. V was clipped by 5 bases and J by 6 bases, with 22 bases between them. The CDR3 spells CASSHHGRGAVAGELFF. In DNA form, the CDR3 reads TGTGCCAGCAGCCACCACGGTCGGGGGGCCGTGGCCGGGGAGCTGTTTTTT.

This chain links TRBV4-1 with TRBJ1-3; D perhaps matches TRBD1 (5 bases). The CDR3 is 15 amino acids. V lost 0 bases, J lost 4 bases, and 10 bases lay in between. Germline loops: CDR1 MGHRA, CDR2 YSYEKL. DNA of the CDR3: TGCGCCAGCAGCCAAGAAGGGACTTACGGAAACACCATATATTTT. This codes for CASSQEGTYGNTIYF.

This chain uses TRBV5-1 with TRBJ2-3, with 11 positions matching TRBD2. The CDR3 runs 17 residues. With 4 bases clipped from V and 2 bases from J, the junction kept 9 bases outside the gene matches. CDR1 is SGHRS, CDR2 YFSETQ, per germline. Here the CDR3 reads CASSQIPTSGNTDTQYF. CDR3 nucleotides: TGCGCCAGCAGCCAAATCCCGACTAGCGGGAACACAGATACGCAGTATTTT. The complete variable domain, with remaining parts taken from reference TRBV5-1 and TRBJ2-3, reads KAGVTQTPRYLIKTRGQQVTLSCSPISGHRSVSWYQQTPGQGLQFLFEYFSETQRNKGNFPGRFSGRQFSNSRSEMNVSTLELGDSALYLCASSQIPTSGNTDTQYFGPGTRLTVL.

The chain uses TRBV30 and TRBJ2-5; 10 nucleotides match TRBD2. CDR3 length: 14 amino acids. V was clipped by 0 bases and J by 7 bases; unmatched bases: 5. The germline CDR1 and CDR2 sequences are GTSNPN and SVGIG (reference sequence). In DNA form, the CDR3 reads TGTGCCTGGAGTGTAATAGCGGGGGGAGGGACCCAGTACTTC. The encoded protein is CAWSVIAGGGTQYF. Using reference TRBV30 and TRBJ2-5 for the parts outside the CDR3, the full variable domain is SQTIHQWPATLVQPVGSPLSLECTVEGTSNPNLYWYRQAAGRGLQLLFYSVGIGQISSEVPQNLSASRPQDRQFILSSKKLLLSDSGFYLCAWSVIAGGGTQYFGPGTRLLVL.

Only one count was recorded for this clone. The chain employs TRBV15 and TRBJ2-6; a weak D match, TRBD1 (5 bases). With 4 bases removed from V and 2 bases from J, the gap between germline ends came to 9 bases. Germline CDR1 reads LNHNV; CDR2 reads YYDKDF (reference sequence). CDR3 length: 15 residues. The CDR3 here is CATSIDSAGANVLTF. Written as DNA, the CDR3 is TGTGCCACCAGCATAGACAGTGCTGGGGCCAACGTCCTGACTTTC.

The V call is TRBV29-1, the J call TRBJ2-7; the match to TRBD2 covers 12 bases. J was trimmed by 2 bases and V by 4 bases; bases with no gene match: 6. Germline CDR1 and CDR2: SQVTM and ANQGSEA. CDR3 length: 15 amino acids. CDR3 residues: CSVGTSGGSTYEQYF. Written as DNA, the CDR3 is TGCAGCGTTGGTACTAGCGGGGGGTCCACCTACGAGCAGTACTTC.

This chain links TRBV3-1 (or the pseudogene TRBV3-2) with TRBJ1-1; D is ambiguous. Germline values: CDR1 LGHDT, CDR2 YNNKEL (reference sequence). The germline V and J ends were trimmed by 2 bases and 7 bases, with 8 bases remaining between them. This CDR3 comprises 12 residues. The CDR3 here is CASSQREFEAFF. DNA for the CDR3: TGTGCCAGCAGCCAAAGAGAATTTGAAGCTTTCTTT.

The CDR3 DNA follows: TGTGCCAGCAGTTACGCGGCAGGGAAGGGTAATTCACCCCTCCACTTT. It is translated as CASSYAAGKGNSPLHF. The chain links TRBV6-2 or TRBV6-3 to TRBJ1-6; weak D call: TRBD1 (5 bases). Trimming took 2 bases from V and 6 from J, leaving 14 bases between them. Germline V gene lookup returns CDR1 MNHEY and CDR2 SVGEGT. The length of the CDR3 is 16 residues.

V is TRBV10-3 and J is TRBJ2-2; D call uncertain. From germline, CDR1 is ENHRY and CDR2 SYGVKD. The CDR3 covers 13 residues. V lost 9 bases, J lost 1 base, and 9 bases lay in between. The DNA of the CDR3 is TGTGCCATAGCCCAGGAGAACACCGGGGAGCTGTTTTTT. Amino acid sequence: CAIAQENTGELFF.

The table lists this clone with a few counts. The CDR3 sequence is CAAKGAATGELFF. In DNA, the CDR3 is TGTGCCGCGAAGGGGGCGGCCACCGGGGAGCTGTTTTTT. This chain joins TRBV2 and TRBJ2-2; 7 nucleotides match TRBD1. Trimming cost V 11 bases and J 4 bases; bases outside gene matches: 7. Per the germline V gene, CDR1 is SNHLY and CDR2 is FYNNEI. This CDR3 region has 13 residues.

The V call is TRBV28, the J call TRBJ1-2; the D is unclear. Deletions cut 3 bases from V and 7 bases from J, with 15 bases between. The germline V gene has CDR1 MDHEN and CDR2 SYDVKM. The CDR3 is 14 residues long. The CDR3 here is CASSFLGSPGGYTF. Written as DNA, the CDR3 is TGTGCCAGCAGTTTCCTAGGGAGTCCGGGTGGCTACACCTTC.

A single count supports this clone. V usage is TRBV30 and J usage is TRBJ1-5; TRBD1 aligns across 7 bases. The V and J ends lost 4 bases and 3 bases, in that order; junction bases with no gene match: 3. Germline V CDR1 and CDR2: GTSNPN, SVGIG (reference sequence). The CDR3 extends over 13 amino acids. The CDR3 region has the DNA TGTGCCTGGACACAGGGGTCCAATCAGCCCCAGCATTTT. It is translated as CAWTQGSNQPQHF.

DNA of the CDR3: TGTGCCAGCAGCCGGGGGACTAGCGGGACCCAAGGCACAGATACGCAGTATTTT. It is translated as CASSRGTSGTQGTDTQYF. This chain connects TRBV4-2 to TRBJ2-3; 13 nucleotides line up with TRBD2. J gave up 1 base and V 4 bases, and 8 bases lay outside the gene matches. The germline V gene encodes CDR1 LGHNA and CDR2 YNFKEQ. The CDR3 spans 18 residues.

About this clone: Other DNA sequences in the sample encode the same CDR3. The chain couples TRBV2 to TRBJ1-1, with D possibly matching TRBD1 (6 bases). The CDR3 is made up of 13 amino acids. Trimming shortened V by 6 bases and J by 0 bases, and 8 bases separated the two germline ends. In germline, CDR1 is SNHLY, CDR2 FYNNEI. CDR3 residues: CASRGQMNTEAFF. In nucleotides, the CDR3 is TGTGCCAGCAGAGGACAGATGAACACTGAAGCTTTCTTT. The variable domain in full, with the rest retrieved from reference TRBV2 and TRBJ1-1, is EPEVTQTPSHQVTQMGQEVILRCVPISNHLYFYWYRQILGQKVEFLVSFYNNEISEKSEIFDDQFSVERPDGSNFTLKIRSTKLEDSAMYFCASRGQMNTEAFFGQGTRLTVV.

This sequence joins TRBV7-9 and TRBJ2-2; D might be TRBD2 (5 bases). Per the germline V gene, CDR1 is SEHNR and CDR2 is FQNEAQ (reference sequence). CDR3 length: 13 residues. The germline V and J ends were trimmed by 6 bases and 5 bases, with 10 bases remaining between them. As DNA, the CDR3 is TGTGCCAGCAGTCGGACTGTAACCGGGGAGCTGTTTTTT. Amino acid sequence: CASSRTVTGELFF.